This T cell receptor (beta chain) was found in a study of shared clonotypes between healthy human individuals. About the study: A couple of women and a few men aged 18 to 49 served as donors.

On this clone itself: Antigen specificity is unknown.

Produced via immunoSEQ multiplex PCR; TCRdb's table is partial and in-frame only. The sample records 550,000 to 750,000 clones, about 91% being singletons. Study outcomes and limitations: Roughly 5% of naive CD4 clonotypes were shared across four donors.

Naivety among CD8 cells was defined by CD45RO negativity and positive CCR7 selection, thereby excluding terminally differentiated effector memory CD45RA+ cells. V shed 4 bases and J shed 2 bases, with 9 bases lying between them. Germline V CDR1 and CDR2: LNHDA, SQIVND (reference sequence). The CDR3 extends over 13 amino acids. This receptor was obtained from a man between 25 and 39 years old in good health. The source material was naive CD8+ T cells sorted from blood. This sequence joins TRBV19 and TRBJ2-7; no definite D call. CDR3 coding DNA: TGTGCCAGTAGTACAGACCTCACCTACGAGCAGTACTTC. It yields the protein CASSTDLTYEQYF. Full variable domain (missing parts from reference TRBV19 and TRBJ2-7): DGGITQSPKYLFRKEGQNVTLSCEQNLNHDAMYWYRQDPGQGLRLIYYSQIVNDFQKGDIAEGYSVSREKKESFPLTVTSAQKNPTAFYLCASSTDLTYEQYFGPGTRLTVT.